This TCR beta chain is from a study of shared clonotypes between healthy human individuals. The V gene's germline CDR1 is SNHLY and CDR2 FYNNEI. The V gene lost 1 base and the J gene lost 4 bases, with 5 bases spanning the gap. CDR3 length: 13 residues. The repertoire was sequenced with immunoSEQ multiplex PCR; TCRdb's copy has only in-frame clones and lacks some. The sample consists of some 1.5 million clones, around 97% of them appearing once. Subsets obtained from CD4+ cells comprised CD45RA+ naive and CD45RA-negative memory cells. Worth noting for this clone: Its antigen is not known. Other nucleotide sequences in the sample specify the same CDR3.

Study findings and constraints: The small donor group covered limited genetic and exposure diversity. Sharing across a handful of donors was seen in roughly 5% of naive CD4 clonotypes.

This sequence was found in a man aged 30 to 45 in good health. The sample consisted of naive CD4+ T cells sorted from blood. As for subset: CD45RA+ positively selected. V is TRBV2 and J is TRBJ1-5; D not resolved. The CDR3 spells CASSEEGNQPQHF. CDR3 DNA: TGTGCCAGCAGTGAAGAGGGAAATCAGCCCCAGCATTTT.